What follows is one T cell receptor (beta chain) and its context. Its antigen is currently not known. No base qualities exist here, and no much larger clone lies one base off it. The sample originates from a study of T cell changes during pregnancy in multiple sclerosis (dated by TCRdb to the late 2010s). Concerning the study at large: In women with multiple sclerosis, the researchers looked at how the T cell repertoire shifted as pregnancy progressed.

The method was the immunoSEQ multiplex PCR assay. Sourced from immuneACCESS, this table was stored by TCRdb with only in-frame sequences that have V and J called. A share of the clones is absent; for the studies checked, an unresolved V gene accounts for under half, and the remainder has no known explanation. The sample profile shows more than 50,000 clones; roughly nine tenths of them were found once. Clones ranked in the top ten supply 3.3% of the sample. The sequencing used peripheral blood, collected in the first trimester of pregnancy. This clonotype was obtained from a female donor in good health, enrolled as a control in a pregnancy study.

The DNA is as follows: TGTGCCAGCAGCAAGTCAGGGAGGGGCTTAGGGGCCAACGTCCTGACTTTC. It codes for CASSKSGRGLGANVLTF. The chain is assembled from TRBV5-4 and TRBJ2-6; the central 7 bases match TRBD2. V is trimmed back by 4 bases and J by 4 bases, and the junction contains 11 bases that no gene match accounts for. The CDR3 spans 17 residues, from the cysteine through the phenylalanine. CDR3 DNA only is kept here, 51 bases in frame from base 1. From a lookup of the germline V gene (reference sequence), CDR1 and CDR2 are SGHNT and YYREEE.